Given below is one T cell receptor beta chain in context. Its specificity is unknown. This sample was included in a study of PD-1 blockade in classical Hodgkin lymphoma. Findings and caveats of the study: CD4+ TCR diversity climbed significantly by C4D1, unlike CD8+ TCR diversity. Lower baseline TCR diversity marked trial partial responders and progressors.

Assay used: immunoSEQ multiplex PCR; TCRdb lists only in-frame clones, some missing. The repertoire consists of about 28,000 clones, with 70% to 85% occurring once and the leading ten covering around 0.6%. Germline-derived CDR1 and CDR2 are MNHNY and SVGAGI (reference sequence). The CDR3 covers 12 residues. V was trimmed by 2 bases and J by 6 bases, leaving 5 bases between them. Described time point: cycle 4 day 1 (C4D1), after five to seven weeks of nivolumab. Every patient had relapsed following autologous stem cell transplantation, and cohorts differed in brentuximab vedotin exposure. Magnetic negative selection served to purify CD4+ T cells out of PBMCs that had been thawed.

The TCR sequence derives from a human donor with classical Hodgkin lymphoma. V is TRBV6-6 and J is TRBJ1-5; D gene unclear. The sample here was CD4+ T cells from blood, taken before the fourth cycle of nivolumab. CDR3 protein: CASSYIGQPQHF. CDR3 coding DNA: TGTGCCAGCAGTTACATAGGTCAGCCCCAGCATTTT.